This T cell receptor (beta chain) emerged from a study of neurological immune-mediated disorders. General study findings and limits: Across subjects, expanded clones had no CDR3 amino acid sequences in common, pointing to private repertoires in all groups. Multiple sclerosis, the disease with the least TCR clonal expansion, fell below healthy controls, whereas HTLV-1-associated myelopathy showed the most.

At least ten counts were recorded for this clonotype. Its cognate antigen is unknown. Specified time point: longitudinal time-point 3. The unsorted libraries were made from 2 million PBMCs kept at -80 C. V shed 8 bases and J 10 bases; nucleotides not matched to a gene: 18. The CDR3 extends over 15 amino acids. Per the germline V gene, CDR1 is SQVTM and CDR2 is ANQGSEA. A 10-nucleotide random UMI tagged transcripts in template-switch 5'RACE cDNA synthesis. TCRdb analysed the 5' RACE reads with MiXCR anew, one entry per CDR3 protein. The data contain approximately 45,000 distinct CDR3 sequences, approximately 12% of them singletons.

The rearrangement links TRBV29-1 to TRBJ2-1; 9 bases agree with TRBD2. The source of this sequence is a man aged 25-45 years in good health. The sequencing sample was made of PBMCs. CDR3 residues: CSCQSGTSLRTEQFF. The CDR3 DNA reads as TGCAGCTGCCAATCCGGGACTAGCCTAAGGACAGAGCAGTTCTTC.